The T cell receptor beta chain described here comes from a study of cytomegalovirus exposure and HLA in healthy donors. The wider study: In terms of ancestry, the Caucasian-associated cluster contained 75% to 85% of the roughly 360 genotyped donors.

In the case of this clone: Its antigen is still unknown.

Germline values: CDR1 SGHVS, CDR2 FQNEAQ. Trimming at V came to 5 bases and at J to 6 bases, leaving 20 bases not matched to a gene. CDR3 size: 19 residues. Study-wide findings and caveats: Later analysis revealed greater clonal expansion in HLA-associated TCR beta chains than in equally common others. In an earlier analysis, about 87% or about 30%: the productive usage of most TCR beta V segments. The authors enumerated some 160 TCR beta chains as linked to cytomegalovirus.

13 Jbeta primers and 60 Vbeta primers were used for the PCR. Some clones are missing from TCRdb's copy, which holds only in-frame ones; the method was immunoSEQ multiplex PCR. The sample carries approximately 210,000 clones, roughly 77% recorded once. Material for sequencing was PBMCs. This sequence joins TRBV7-8 and TRBJ2-3, with 10 positions matching TRBD2. The source is a woman aged 45-65 years in good health and CMV-seronegative. As DNA, the CDR3 is TGTGCCAGCAGCCCGCGGACTAGCGGTCAATTAAGGGCCCGTGATACGCAGTATTTT. Translated: CASSPRTSGQLRARDTQYF.